The next 18 T cell receptor beta chains were all read from a single sample in a study of blood T cell repertoires in COVID-19. Sequencing was performed with immunoSEQ multiplex PCR; in TCRdb, only in-frame clones are kept and a portion is missing. The data contain under 500,000 clones, around 89% of them singletons. The material sequenced was PBMCs or T cells enriched from blood (not recorded which). The source of these receptors is a man aged 25-40 years who had recovered from COVID-19.

The rearrangement links TRBV10-3 to TRBJ2-7, with D perhaps TRBD1 (6 bases). Germline V gene data show CDR1 as ENHRY and CDR2 as SYGVKD. This CDR3 region has 14 residues. V lost 10 bases and J lost 0, with 16 bases in between. CDR3 protein: CATQPGHSSYEQYF. CDR3 DNA: TGTGCCACCCAACCGGGACACAGCTCCTACGAGCAGTACTTC.

This chain links TRBV5-4 with TRBJ2-7; 7 positions agree with TRBD2. The CDR3 has 15 amino acids. With V trimmed by 3 bases and J by 1 base, 7 bases remained unmatched. Germline CDR1 SGHNT, CDR2 YYREEE (reference sequence). CDR3 sequence (DNA): TGTGCCAGCAGCTGGGGGGACTATCCGTCCTACGAGCAGTACTTC. Protein sequence: CASSWGDYPSYEQYF. The variable domain in full, with the rest retrieved from reference TRBV5-4 and TRBJ2-7, is ETGVTQSPTHLIKTRGQQVTLRCSSQSGHNTVSWYQQALGQGPQFIFQYYREEENGRGNFPPRFSGLQFPNYSSELNVNALELDDSALYLCASSWGDYPSYEQYFGPGTRLTVT.

V is TRBV10-3 and J is TRBJ2-5, with 8 bases lining up with TRBD2. Germline V gives CDR1 ENHRY, CDR2 SYGVKD. With 4 bases clipped from V and 3 bases from J, the junction kept 4 bases outside the gene matches. The CDR3 length is 14 residues. The CDR3 here is CAISAGGVEETQYF. Here the CDR3 DNA reads TGTGCCATCAGTGCGGGAGGGGTCGAAGAGACCCAGTACTTC.

This clone has a handful of counts. The chain combines TRBV3-1 (or the pseudogene TRBV3-2) with TRBJ2-1, with 8 bases lining up with TRBD2. The CDR3 spans 18 residues. Germline loops: CDR1 LGHDT, CDR2 YNNKEL (reference sequence). With 0 bases clipped from V and 2 bases from J, the junction kept 9 bases outside the gene matches. CDR3 in DNA: TGTGCCAGCAGCCAAGAGTCTAGCGGGTTCGGCCCCTACAATGAGCAGTTCTTC. Its translation: CASSQESSGFGPYNEQFF.

This chain joins TRBV30 and TRBJ1-3; TRBD1 is a possible D gene (5 bases). CDR1 and CDR2 (germline): GTSNPN, SVGIG (reference sequence). The CDR3 is 13 amino acids. V gave up 3 bases and J gave up 4 bases, with 10 bases separating them. The CDR3 coding sequence is TGTGCCTGGAGCGGGGGAGAAGGAAACACCATATATTTT. Translated: CAWSGGEGNTIYF.

The V call is TRBV6-5, the J call TRBJ1-4, with D possibly being TRBD1 (5 bases). The V end was cut by 2 bases, the J end by 6 bases, with 13 bases between. The CDR3 is made up of 15 amino acids. Germline V gives CDR1 MNHEY, CDR2 SVGAGI. CDR3 loop: CASSYGDSTDEKLFF. The CDR3 DNA is TGTGCCAGCAGTTACGGCGACAGTACCGATGAAAAACTGTTTTTT.

The chain employs TRBV24-1 and TRBJ2-7; D ambiguous. Germline CDR1 KGHDR, CDR2 SFDVKD. CDR3 length: 14 amino acids. The ends were cut back, 1 base at V and 1 base at J, with 7 bases in the middle. CDR3 DNA sequence: TGTGCCACCAGTGATTTCGGCAGGTCCTACGAGCAGTACTTC. As protein: CATSDFGRSYEQYF.

This rearrangement joins TRBV10-3 to TRBJ1-6; D unresolved. Trimming removed 4 bases at V and 7 bases at J, with 8 bases between. This CDR3 is built from 13 residues. Germline-derived CDR1 and CDR2 are ENHRY and SYGVKD. The chain's CDR3 is CAISVGRNSPLHF. Here the CDR3 DNA reads TGTGCCATCAGTGTGGGGAGGAATTCACCCCTCCACTTT.

On this clone itself: Other DNA sequences in the sample encode the same CDR3. The chain's CDR3 is CASSNSYEQYF. The CDR3 DNA is TGTGCCAGCAGCAACAGCTACGAGCAGTACTTC. This rearrangement joins TRBV6-5 to TRBJ2-7; D not resolved. The V gene lost 6 bases and the J gene lost 3 bases, with 6 bases spanning the gap. Germline V gene sequence: CDR1 MNHEY, CDR2 SVGAGI. The CDR3 sequence is 11 residues long.

This clone was detected once. The chain combines TRBV28 with TRBJ1-2; perhaps TRBD1 as D (6 bases). CDR1 is MDHEN and CDR2 is SYDVKM in the germline V gene. V dropped 6 bases and J dropped 7 bases, with 18 bases sitting between them. This CDR3 spans 14 amino acids. CDR3 sequence: CASSSHWDNRGYTF. In nucleotides, the CDR3 is TGTGCCAGCAGCTCCCACTGGGACAATCGTGGCTACACCTTC.

The chain has TRBV5-1 and TRBJ1-2; 7 bases line up with TRBD1. Germline V gene sequence: CDR1 SGHRS, CDR2 YFSETQ. V gave up 3 bases and J gave up 4 bases; unmatched junction bases: 6. The CDR3 is made up of 14 amino acids. CDR3 coding DNA: TGCGCCAGCAGCTCGTCCCAGGGGGGCTATGGCTACACCTTC. Protein: CASSSSQGGYGYTF.

The chain is built from TRBV21-1 and TRBJ2-2; TRBD2 was called by the table and not checked on the DNA. TRBV21-1 is a listed pseudogene. This CDR3 comprises 16 residues. CDR3 loop: CASSRDPGGSTGELFF. The CDR3 DNA sequence: TGTGCCAGCAGCAGAGACCCCGGGGGGAGCACCGGGGAGCTGTTTTTT.

V gene TRBV28 combines with J gene TRBJ2-1, with TRBD2 identical over 8 bases. This CDR3 has 14 amino acids. Germline CDR1 reads MDHEN; CDR2 reads SYDVKM. V lost 10 bases and J lost 0; bases outside the gene matches: 5. CDR3 bases: TGTGCCACCACGGGGGGGGGCTCCTACAATGAGCAGTTCTTC. It encodes CATTGGGSYNEQFF.

The chain has TRBV19 and TRBJ2-3, with 14 positions matching TRBD2. CDR3 length equals 15 residues. Germline V gives CDR1 LNHDA, CDR2 SQIVND (reference sequence). Germline trimming cut 7 bases from V and 4 bases from J; bases unmatched to any gene: 4. The CDR3 nucleotides read TGTGCCAGTACTGAGACTAGCGGGAGGGCAGATACGCAGTATTTT. The encoded protein is CASTETSGRADTQYF.

The chain links TRBV19 to TRBJ2-5; 7 bases map to TRBD1. This CDR3 has 16 residues. V trimming: 1 base; J trimming: 5 bases; junction bases outside the gene matches: 10. Germline loops: CDR1 LNHDA, CDR2 SQIVND (reference sequence). As DNA, the CDR3 is TGTGCCAGTAGTATAGGGACGGCAGGGGGTAAGGAGACCCAGTACTTC. It is translated as CASSIGTAGGKETQYF.

A single count supports this clone. The J gene is TRBJ2-1, the V gene TRBV28; TRBD1 aligns across 8 bases. V lost 5 bases and J lost 8; bases outside the gene matches: 11. The CDR3 is made up of 15 amino acids. Germline CDR1 and CDR2: MDHEN and SYDVKM. The DNA for the CDR3 is TGTGCCAGCAGTCCAGGGGACAGGATCGGAGATGAGCAGTTCTTC. Protein product: CASSPGDRIGDEQFF.

The V and J genes are TRBV28 and TRBJ2-3; 8 nucleotides line up with TRBD2. V lost 3 bases to trimming and J lost 2 bases; unmatched junction nucleotides: 4. Germline CDR1 MDHEN, CDR2 SYDVKM. The CDR3 extends over 15 amino acids. This CDR3 reads CASSFSGANTDTQYF. CDR3 bases: TGTGCCAGCAGTTTTAGCGGGGCAAACACAGATACGCAGTATTTT.

The chain joins TRBV6-5 to TRBJ2-2; 11 bases are a match to TRBD1. Losses at the gene ends were 6 bases for V and 7 bases for J; bases not matched to a gene: 4. CDR3 size: 14 residues. CDR1 and CDR2 from the germline V gene are MNHEY and SVGAGI. The CDR3 sequence: CASSRDRGFGELFF. The CDR3 coding sequence is TGTGCCAGCAGCCGGGACAGGGGGTTCGGGGAGCTGTTTTTT.